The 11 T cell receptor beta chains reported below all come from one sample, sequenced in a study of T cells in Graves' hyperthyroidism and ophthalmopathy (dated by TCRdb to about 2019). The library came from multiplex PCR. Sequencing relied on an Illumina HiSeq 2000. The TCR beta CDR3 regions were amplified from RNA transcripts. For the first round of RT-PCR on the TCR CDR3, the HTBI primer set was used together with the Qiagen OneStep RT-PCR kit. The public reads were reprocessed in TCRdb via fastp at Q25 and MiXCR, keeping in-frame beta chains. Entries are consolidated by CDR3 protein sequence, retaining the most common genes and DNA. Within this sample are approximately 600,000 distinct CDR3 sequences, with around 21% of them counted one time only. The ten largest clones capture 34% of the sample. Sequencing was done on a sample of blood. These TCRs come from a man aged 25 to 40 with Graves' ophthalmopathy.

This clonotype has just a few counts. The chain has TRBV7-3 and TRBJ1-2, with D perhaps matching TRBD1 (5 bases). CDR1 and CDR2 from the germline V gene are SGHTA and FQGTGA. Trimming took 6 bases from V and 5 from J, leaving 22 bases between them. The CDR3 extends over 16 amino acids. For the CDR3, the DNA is TGTGCCAGCAGTTCAACAGGACCGACGGGGGGGTATGGCTACACCTTC. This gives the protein CASSSTGPTGGYGYTF.

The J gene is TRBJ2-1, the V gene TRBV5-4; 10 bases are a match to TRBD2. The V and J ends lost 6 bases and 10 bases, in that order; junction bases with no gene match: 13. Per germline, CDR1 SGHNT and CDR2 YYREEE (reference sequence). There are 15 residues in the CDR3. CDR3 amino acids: CASTKREGVAGEQFF. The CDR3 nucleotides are TGTGCCAGCACCAAGCGGGAGGGGGTCGCGGGGGAGCAGTTCTTC.

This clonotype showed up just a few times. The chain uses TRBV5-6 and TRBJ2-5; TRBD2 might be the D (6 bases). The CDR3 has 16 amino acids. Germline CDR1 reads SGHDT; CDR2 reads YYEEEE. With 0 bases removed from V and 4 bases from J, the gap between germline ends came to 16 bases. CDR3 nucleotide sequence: TGTGCCAGCAGCTTGGTAGGGACTCCGGGACGAGAGACCCAGTACTTC. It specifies CASSLVGTPGRETQYF.

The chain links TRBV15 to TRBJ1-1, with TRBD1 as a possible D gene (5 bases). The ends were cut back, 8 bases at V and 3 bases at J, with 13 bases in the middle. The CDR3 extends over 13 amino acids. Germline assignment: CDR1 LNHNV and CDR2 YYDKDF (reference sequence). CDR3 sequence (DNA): TGTGCCACCGGGTTCGGGGACGACACTGAAGCTTTCTTT. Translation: CATGFGDDTEAFF. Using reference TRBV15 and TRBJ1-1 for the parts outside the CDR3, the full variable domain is DAMVIQNPRYQVTQFGKPVTLSCSQTLNHNVMYWYQQKSSQAPKLLFHYYDKDFNNEADTPDNFQSRRPNTSFCFLDIRSPGLGDTAMYLCATGFGDDTEAFFGQGTRLTVV.

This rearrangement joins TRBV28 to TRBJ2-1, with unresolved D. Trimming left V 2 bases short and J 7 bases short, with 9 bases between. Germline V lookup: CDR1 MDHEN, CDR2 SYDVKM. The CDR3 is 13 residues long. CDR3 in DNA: TGTGCCAGCAGTTTAATTCGGTGGAATGAGCAGTTCTTC. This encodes CASSLIRWNEQFF.

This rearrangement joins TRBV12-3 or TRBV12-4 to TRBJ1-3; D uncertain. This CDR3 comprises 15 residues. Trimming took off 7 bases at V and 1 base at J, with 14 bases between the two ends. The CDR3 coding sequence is TGTGCCAGCACTGGTAGGGATTGGTCTGGAAACACCATATATTTT. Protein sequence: CASTGRDWSGNTIYF.

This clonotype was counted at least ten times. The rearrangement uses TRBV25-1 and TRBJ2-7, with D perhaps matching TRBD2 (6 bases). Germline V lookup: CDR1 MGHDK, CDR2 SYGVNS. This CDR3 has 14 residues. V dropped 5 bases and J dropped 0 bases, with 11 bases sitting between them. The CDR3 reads CASSPVGSSYEQYF. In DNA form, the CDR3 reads TGTGCCAGCAGTCCGGTCGGGAGCTCCTACGAGCAGTACTTC.

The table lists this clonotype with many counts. CDR3 protein: CAWTGANTGELFF. In nucleotides, the CDR3 is TGTGCCTGGACAGGGGCTAACACCGGGGAGCTGTTTTTT. The chain couples TRBV30 to TRBJ2-2; D perhaps matches TRBD1 (6 bases). V shed 4 bases and J shed 2 bases, with 8 bases lying between them. The CDR3 contains 13 residues. CDR1 and CDR2 from the germline V gene are GTSNPN and SVGIG (reference sequence).

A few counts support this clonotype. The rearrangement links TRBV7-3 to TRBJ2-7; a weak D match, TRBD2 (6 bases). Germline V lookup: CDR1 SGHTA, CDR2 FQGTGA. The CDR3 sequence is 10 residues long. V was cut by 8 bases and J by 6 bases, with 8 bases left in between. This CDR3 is CASGGGEQYF. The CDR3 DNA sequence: TGTGCCAGCGGGGGAGGCGAGCAGTACTTC.

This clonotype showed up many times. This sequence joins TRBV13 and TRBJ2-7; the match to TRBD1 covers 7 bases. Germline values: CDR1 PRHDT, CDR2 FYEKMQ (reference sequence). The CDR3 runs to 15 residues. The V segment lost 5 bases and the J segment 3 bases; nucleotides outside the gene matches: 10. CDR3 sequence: CASSAHRDSSYEQYF. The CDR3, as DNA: TGTGCCAGCAGCGCCCACCGGGACAGCAGCTACGAGCAGTACTTC.

This CDR3 is CASRTDREIQYF. The CDR3 coding sequence is TGTGCCAGCAGGACGGACAGGGAGATTCAGTACTTC. The chain employs TRBV28 and TRBJ2-4, with TRBD1 matching over 8 bases. This CDR3 has 12 residues. Germline CDR1 MDHEN, CDR2 SYDVKM. V lost 6 bases and J lost 10; bases outside the gene matches: 5.